This TCR beta chain was recorded in a study of blood T cells in healthy people across ages (dated by TCRdb to the mid-2010s). For the study in its entirety: Template switching captured roughly one uniquely barcoded TCR beta cDNA molecule per two T cells in model experiments. The donors were split into four age groups: young (average around 15 years), middle-aged (roughly 39), aged (approximately 60) and long-lived (roughly 86). Two additional independent replicas of 1 million unique cDNA reads from the same blood draw were analyzed for two donors (one aged 18 to 30 and one aged 80 or older). Age-related changes in TCR beta repertoire diversity were measured in the study by deep sequencing normalized with unique cDNA molecular identifiers. On the study overall, not on this receptor specifically: Observed TCR beta diversity per million T cells fell roughly linearly with age, and a significant reduction was already apparent by age around 40. Because profiling used bulk unsorted PBMCs, naive and antigen-experienced compartments could not be compared conclusively. Total diversity estimates from one million sequenced T cells were considered lower bounds and underestimates. Compared with the aged group, the long-lived group had more naive CD4+ T cells, fewer expanded clones and increased TCR diversity, a pattern suggesting age selection. Because the CMV infection status of the donors was unknown, age-related changes in expanded clonotypes may potentially have been confounded. There was a strong correlation between observed TCR beta diversity and the percentage of naive T cells measured by flow cytometry.

The protocol used for the library was 5' RACE. Instrument on record: Illumina HiSeq 2500. The second PCR ran for roughly 6 to 11 cycles and used a J-beta primer mix along with a sample-barcoded 5' primer. A unique molecular identifier was introduced onto each TCR beta cDNA molecule by a template-switch 5' adaptor carrying 12 random nucleotides. Each sample yielded at least 3 million CDR3-containing paired-end reads. All of the RNA was converted into first-strand cDNA using the Mint cDNA synthesis kit, with a TRBC-specific oligonucleotide serving as the primer. All cDNA was treated with uracil-DNA glycosylase and then went through a first 18-cycle PCR with the universal primers M1SS and BC2_uni_R. The original pipeline was this. Normalization of each sample was performed by random selection of 1 million high-quality reads, each carrying a distinct molecular identifier. Reads with shared molecular identifiers were discarded instead of being binned into consensus sequences. CDR3 identification, clonotype clustering and error correction used MiTCR with a Q25 quality threshold and the strictest error-elimination algorithm. Lower-bound total TCR beta diversity was estimated with a nonparametric unseen species model using Euler transformation. The raw public reads went through TCRdb reprocessing: fastp at Q25, MiXCR clone calling, in-frame beta chains kept. Duplicate CDR3 protein sequences are folded into a single record with the most common DNA and genes. The V and J calls, along with clone size, are taken from TCRdb and not from the paper's own processing. The sample data list roughly 800,000 distinct CDR3 sequences, and around 24% of these were observed just once. The ten largest clones represent 3% of the sample.

Based on the germline V gene, the CDR1 and CDR2 sequences are SGHTA and FQGTGA. Spanning cysteine to phenylalanine, the CDR3 consists of 13 amino acids. CDR3 DNA only is kept here, 39 bases in frame from base 1. V loses 4 bases, J loses 4 bases, and the germline ends lie 10 bases apart. In its sample, this clonotype was seen a few times. Its antigen is not yet known. Qualities for individual bases were not recorded, and no much larger clone is one base off. Systemically healthy Caucasian individuals from Russia, about 38 in total and aged about 6 to 95 years, were included as donors. Roughly 11 milliliters of peripheral blood were drawn from each donor into EDTA-treated Vacutainer tubes. PBMCs were isolated by Ficoll-Paque density-gradient centrifugation, with at least 6 million obtained per sample. Trizol reagent was used to extract total RNA from PBMCs, with at least 5.5 micrograms per sample. For every donor, flow cytometry on a PBMC aliquot measured the percentage of naive CD45RAhigh/CD27high T cells.

These same records also appear under a second study, on T cells of mothers and their children. As the second study states: The donors were nine systemically healthy Caucasian individuals, made up of three mothers and their six children. cDNA synthesis used all of the extracted RNA, with around 1.6 ug of RNA in each 15 ul reaction. In the second PCR, the M1S primer added sample barcodes and 2-4 random nucleotides. Over 8 million TCR beta CDR3 reads were obtained for each mother, and some 3 million reads were obtained for each child. Thymic selection similarly shapes TCR recombination output in related and unrelated pairs, with minor effect from inherited differences. Normalized repertoire overlap in related mother-child pairs was always slightly higher than in unrelated mother-child pairs, but the difference was never significant. No persistent microchimeric T cell clones were detected, at a sensitivity of roughly 100 clones per million clonotypes. The study used deep NGS to compare TCR beta repertoires of mothers and children, seeking features distinguishing related mother-child pairs from unrelated individuals. On average, the children were roughly 10 +/- 4 years old, while the mothers were about 40 +/- 4 years old. After adapter ligation with NEBNext reagents, the libraries were sequenced on Illumina HiSeq 2000 with 100+100 nt paired-end reads. To avoid cross-contamination, the mother libraries and the child libraries were prepared a month apart and sequenced in separate runs. Each donor had between roughly 500,000 and 2,100,000 distinct TCR beta clonotypes identified. Naive TCR beta clonotypes were estimated from low-frequency clonotypes matched to each donor's FACS-determined naive share, without sorting.

The TCR was taken from a boy aged 5-17 years in good health. Sequenced sample: blood. The sequence is built from TRBV7-3 and TRBJ1-1, with the D gene uncertain. Read as DNA, the sequence is TGTGCCAGCAGCTCCTCATTGGGCACTGAAGCTTTCTTT. This translates into CASSSSLGTEAFF.